This T cell receptor (beta chain) was observed in a study of blood T cells in healthy people across ages. The study recruited healthy Caucasian donors from Russia who were aged about 6 to 95. This clonotype has only a few counts. The antigen is not known. Germline CDR1 and CDR2: DFQATT and SNEGSKA (reference sequence). The CDR3 is 15 residues long. General study points: Observed TCR beta diversity per million T cells went down as age went up. This fall followed a roughly linear course with age.

PCR was performed a second time for about 7 to 12 cycles using a sample-barcoded 5' primer and a J-beta primer mix. A template-switch adaptor with 12 random nucleotides tagged each cDNA molecule. Via MiXCR, TCRdb re-called the 5' RACE reads, giving one row per CDR3 protein. Seen here are 800,000 to 950,000 distinct CDR3 sequences, about 36% observed once, and the top ten hold approximately 13%. Material for sequencing was blood. This sequence originates from a man younger than 35 in good health. The chain is built from TRBV20-1 and TRBJ2-7, with 8 bases aligning to TRBD1. The DNA end favors TRBJ2-4, so the J call may be wrong. This chain's CDR3 is CSAPGTGWGKNIQYF. CDR3 coding DNA: TGCAGTGCTCCCGGGACAGGTTGGGGCAAAAACATTCAGTACTTC.